This T cell receptor (beta chain) was identified in a study of cytotoxic CD8 clonotypes in ibrutinib-treated CLL. On the study more broadly: In all, more than ten patients were relapsed/refractory, 15 were treatment-naive and roughly 18 were IGHV unmutated.

Germline assignment: CDR1 MNHEY and CDR2 SMNVEV (reference sequence). The CDR3 is 15 residues long. V lost 2 bases and J lost 0; bases outside the gene matches: 3. This table comes from immunoSEQ multiplex PCR, and its TCRdb copy is limited to in-frame clones, with some not included. Of 70,000 to 80,000 clones in the sample, around 82% are singletons; the top ten hold less than 9%. On this clone itself: Its target is not known.

Findings and caveats of the study: Higher clonality was seen at ibrutinib response and a return toward baseline at progression.

The chain carries TRBV27 and TRBJ2-7; 8 bases are shared with TRBD2. The receptor comes from a human donor with chronic lymphocytic leukemia. Here the sequenced sample was PBMCs, taken at disease progression, from a patient treated with ibrutinib. The CDR3 nucleotides are TGTGCCAGCAGTTTAAAGAGCGGGGGCTCCTACGAGCAGTACTTC. Protein product: CASSLKSGGSYEQYF.